A selection of T cell receptor beta chains follows, all from one sample in a study of human T cells and chemical hapten exposure. TCRdb used MiXCR to reprocess the RACE reads, holding one entry per CDR3 protein. Among some 82,000 distinct CDR3 sequences listed, 5% to 8.5% were seen once. The source material was whole blood, sampled in connection with sensitization to the hapten diphenylcyclopropenone (DPC). These receptors all stem from a woman aged 30 to 39 with alopecia areata. Some clones in this sample may be carry-over from other donors' samples. CDR3s leave out the opening cysteine and the closing phenylalanine or tryptophan.

v_gene,j_gene,CDR3aa
TRBV5-1,TRBJ1-3,ASSLGRLRRGNTIY
TRBV20-1,TRBJ2-7,SALTSVYEQY
TRBV14,TRBJ1-1,ASSRLEQGDTEAF
TRBV5-1,TRBJ2-4,ASSFGGLKNIQY
TRBV24-1,TRBJ2-3,ATSESTGPITWDTQY
TRBV7-8,TRBJ2-7,ASSLAAYEQY
TRBV30,TRBJ2-2,ACLPGMTGELF
TRBV10-3,TRBJ1-2,AIRTPGTGGYGYT
TRBV20-1,TRBJ2-3,SAAGGITDTQY
TRBV20-1,TRBJ2-3,SASPLAFTSTDTQY
TRBV7-2,TRBJ1-3,ASSLTSSGNTIY